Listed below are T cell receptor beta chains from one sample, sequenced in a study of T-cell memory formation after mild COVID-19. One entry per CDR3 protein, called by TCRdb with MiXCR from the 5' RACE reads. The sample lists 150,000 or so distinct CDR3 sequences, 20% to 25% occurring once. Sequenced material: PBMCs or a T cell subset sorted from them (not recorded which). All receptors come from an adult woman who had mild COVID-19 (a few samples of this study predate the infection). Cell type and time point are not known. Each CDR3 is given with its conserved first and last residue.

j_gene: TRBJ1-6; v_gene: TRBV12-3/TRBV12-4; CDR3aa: CASSSAVEDPNSPLHF
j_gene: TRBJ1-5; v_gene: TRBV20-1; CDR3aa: CSVVEGGQPQHF
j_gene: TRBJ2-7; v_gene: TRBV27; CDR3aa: CASRTDSFDYEQYF
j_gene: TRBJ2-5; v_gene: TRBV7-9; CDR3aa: CASSSRGSGRWETQYF
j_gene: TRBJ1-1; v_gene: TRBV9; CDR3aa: CASSPSGGGFEAFF
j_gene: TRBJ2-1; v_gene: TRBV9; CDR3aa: CASSVSGTPSYNEQFF
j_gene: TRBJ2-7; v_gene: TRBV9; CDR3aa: CASSVGDSSTYEQYF
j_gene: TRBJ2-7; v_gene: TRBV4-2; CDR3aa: CASSHAGTGGNEQYF
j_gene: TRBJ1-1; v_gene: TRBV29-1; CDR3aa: CSGSLRTGLSEAFF
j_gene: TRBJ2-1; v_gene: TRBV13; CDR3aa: CASSSTGTRNEQFF
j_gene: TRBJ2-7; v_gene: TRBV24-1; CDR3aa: CATSDPGQGAYEQYF
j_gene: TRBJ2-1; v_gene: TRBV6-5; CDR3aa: CASSYLGQVKNNEQFF
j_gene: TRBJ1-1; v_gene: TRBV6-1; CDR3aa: CASSEPDGSTEAFF
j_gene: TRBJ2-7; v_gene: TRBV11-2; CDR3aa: CASSFLEQYF
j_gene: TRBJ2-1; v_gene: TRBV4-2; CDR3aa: CASSPLSGTSGSSYNEQFF
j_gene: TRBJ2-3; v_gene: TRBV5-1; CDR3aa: CASSLVGGPLDTQYF
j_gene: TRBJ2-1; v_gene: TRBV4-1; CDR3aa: CASSSKTGNNEQFF
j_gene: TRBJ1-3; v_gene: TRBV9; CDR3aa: CASSASRVAESSGNTIYF
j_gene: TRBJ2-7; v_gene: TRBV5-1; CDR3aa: CASSLGTSSGDEQYF
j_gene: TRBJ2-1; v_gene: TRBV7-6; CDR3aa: CASSLIGDGGYNEQFF
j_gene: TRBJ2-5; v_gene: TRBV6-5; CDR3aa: CASSYGLAGGLKGETQYF
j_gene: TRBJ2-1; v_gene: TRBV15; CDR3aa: CATATSGTYNEQFF
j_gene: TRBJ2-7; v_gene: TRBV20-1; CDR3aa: CSARDSDEQYF
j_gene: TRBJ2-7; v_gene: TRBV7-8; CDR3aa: CASSLVGAGQVEQYF
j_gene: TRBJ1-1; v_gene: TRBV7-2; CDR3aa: CASSFGTGGEAFF
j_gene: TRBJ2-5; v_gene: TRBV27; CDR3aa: CASKGPRRGGETQYF
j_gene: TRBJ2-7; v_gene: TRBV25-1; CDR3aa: CASSPDRGESYEQYF
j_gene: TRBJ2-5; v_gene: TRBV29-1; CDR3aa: CSVESSETQYF
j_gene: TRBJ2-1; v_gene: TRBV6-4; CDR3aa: CASSDPPGSEQFF
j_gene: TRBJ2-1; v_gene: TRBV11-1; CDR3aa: CASSSGLAVYNEQFF
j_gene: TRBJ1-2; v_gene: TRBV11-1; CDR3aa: CASSPSPLGLFNYGYTF
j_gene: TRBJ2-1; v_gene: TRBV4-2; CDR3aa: CASSQELRGGPPNEQFF
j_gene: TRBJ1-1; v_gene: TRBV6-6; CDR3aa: CASSYGEQGAAEAFF
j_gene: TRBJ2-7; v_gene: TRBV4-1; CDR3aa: CASSSGLGDYEQYF
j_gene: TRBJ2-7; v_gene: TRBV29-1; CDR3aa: CSVCVPGHTYEQYF
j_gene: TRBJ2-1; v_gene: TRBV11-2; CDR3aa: CASSLEAGLPSYNEQFF
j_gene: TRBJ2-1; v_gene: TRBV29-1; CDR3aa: CSVESVRVWSNEQFF
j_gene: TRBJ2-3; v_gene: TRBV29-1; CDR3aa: CSVGTSDLITDTQYF
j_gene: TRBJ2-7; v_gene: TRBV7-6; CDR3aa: CASSSSGEGEPEQYF
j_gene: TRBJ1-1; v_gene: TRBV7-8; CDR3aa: CASSLVRDTLNTEAFF
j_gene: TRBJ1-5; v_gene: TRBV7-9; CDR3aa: CASSLSAVGAGQPQHF
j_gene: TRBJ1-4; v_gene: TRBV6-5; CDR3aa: CASSYSTTNEKLFF
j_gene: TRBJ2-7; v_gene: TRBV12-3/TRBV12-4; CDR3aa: CASRGQGFYEQYF
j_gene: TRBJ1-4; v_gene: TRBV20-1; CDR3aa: CSARDFKHNEKLFF
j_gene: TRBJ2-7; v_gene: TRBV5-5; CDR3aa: CASSRTTGAEQYF